This T cell receptor (beta chain) was retrieved from a study of T cell responses to AZD1222 COVID-19 vaccine. Points from the study as a whole: The span of vaccine-associated CD4 TCRs extended across spike, with dominance at 160-218 and 743-854. Among spike-specific TCRs, nearly half reportedly target unmutated variant regions. Clonal diversity was possibly underestimated; the donors were predominantly white British and more often female.

Concerning this clone itself: Its antigen is unidentified.

TCRdb's copy holds only in-frame clones and misses some; the assay was immunoSEQ multiplex PCR. The table lists 140,000 to 150,000 clones, approximately 94% of them singletons, with roughly 9.1% in the top ten. Sequencing used peripheral blood, obtained on day 0 of AZD1222 vaccination. This sequence originates from an adult in good health.

The CDR3 coding sequence is TGTGCCAGCAGTAGGACAGGGTGGGGGGATGAAAAACTGTTTTTT. Its translation: CASSRTGWGDEKLFF. The rearrangement uses TRBV6-5 and TRBJ1-4; 8 bases agree with TRBD1. The CDR3 has 15 residues. The V and J ends lost 5 bases and 6 bases, in that order; junction bases with no gene match: 8. Looked up from germline, CDR1 is MNHEY and CDR2 is SVGAGI.